This TCR beta chain is from a study of cytomegalovirus exposure and HLA in healthy donors. As for the study in general: From donors who were HLA-typed, an early data release held around 85 million unique TCRs. Study-wide points: Segments of the TCR beta V type were, in most cases, productive about 90% or about 30% of the time in an earlier analysis. What was likely a sequencing artifact was a cluster of highly shared sequence variants. Further analysis was carried out later, and it showed several of the most significant clusters appearing linked to common viral pathogens.

Trimming took off 2 bases at V and 5 bases at J, with 9 bases between the two ends. There are 13 residues in the CDR3. In germline, CDR1 is SGHVS, CDR2 FQNEAQ. A multiplex PCR was run with 60 Vbeta primers and 13 Jbeta primers. TCRdb's table, derived via immunoSEQ multiplex PCR, lists solely in-frame clones and lacks some. The profile shows about 160,000 clones, 84% of them singletons. Comment on this clone: As yet, its antigen is unknown.

The rearrangement uses TRBV7-8 and TRBJ1-2; D is perhaps TRBD1 (6 bases). This clonotype originated in a man aged 45-60 years in good health and CMV-seropositive. Specimen: PBMCs. CDR3 DNA sequence: TGTGCCAGCAGCTTATCTACAGGGTATGGCTACACCTTC. Translated, it gives CASSLSTGYGYTF. Supplemented by reference TRBV7-8 and TRBJ1-2, the full variable domain reads GAGVSQSPRYKVAKRGQDVALRCDPISGHVSLFWYQQALGQGPEFLTYFQNEAQLDKSGLPSDRFFAERPEGSVSTLKIQRTQQEDSAVYLCASSLSTGYGYTFGSGTRLTVV.